This T cell receptor beta chain was profiled in a study of blood T cell repertoires in COVID-19. The table came from immunoSEQ multiplex PCR; TCRdb's copy has only in-frame clones and leaves some out. The sample carries around 93,000 clones, approximately 81% recorded once. Germline values: CDR1 SGHNT, CDR2 YENEEA. The CDR3 sequence is 14 residues long. The V end was cut by 6 bases, the J end by 7 bases, with 16 bases between. This clone was detected only once. The origin of this receptor is a man in his sixties with acute or convalescent COVID-19. This rearrangement joins TRBV11-3 to TRBJ2-1; TRBD2 might be the D (5 bases). Material: peripheral blood. The CDR3 DNA sequence: TGTGCCAGCAGTGCCCAGCGGTTTGATAATGAGCAGTTCTTC. Its translation: CASSAQRFDNEQFF.